This T cell receptor (beta chain) was found in a study of T-cell memory formation after mild COVID-19 (dated by TCRdb to about 2021). A note on the overall study: TCR sequence clusters from the two donors were largely donor specific. In two donors, T-cell clones that expanded and contracted after mild COVID-19 were tracked by sequencing TCRalpha and TCRbeta repertoires over time. Two young, previously healthy adult volunteers made up the cohort, one male and one female.

Ficoll-Paque density gradient centrifugation was used to isolate PBMCs. What the study reported, not specific to this receptor: Some responding clones were detected in pre-infection memory, which suggested that pre-existing cross-reactive memory T cells had joined the SARS-CoV-2 response. SARS-CoV-2 specificity of the second-wave clones peaking on day 37 was not confirmed. Only two mild cases were covered in the study, and larger cohorts including severe cases with pre-infection samples were considered necessary. Balanced CD4/CD8 phenotypes were observed for clones contracting from day 15 to 85, whereas a bias towards CD4+ was observed for a second wave of clones expanding from day 15 to 37. Contracting CD4+ clones turned up mainly in the CM and EM memory subsets, whereas EMRA was where CD8+ clones were enriched.

As regards this clonotype: Which antigen it targets is not known. Base-call qualities are not available, and no considerably larger clone is one nucleotide away.

The sample was run on an Illumina NovaSeq 6000. TCRalpha and TCRbeta cDNA libraries were built by 5'RACE with constant-segment primers, adding sample barcodes and unique molecular identifiers. RNA was extracted from every sample with Trizol reagent. The libraries were amplified in two PCR steps, and the second step added a second sample barcode and Illumina TruSeq adapters. Sequencing of the libraries was done on an Illumina NovaSeq, producing 2 x 150 bp paired-end reads. Regarding the original processing steps: Demultiplexing of reads and collapsing into UMI-guided consensus sequences were performed with migec v1.2.7. Using mixcr v2.1.11, UMI consensuses were aligned to TRA and TRB V and J templates and then assembled into clonotypes. Clonotypes were classified as expanded or contracted when called significant by both edgeR and NoisET, with noise models trained on biological replicates. For edgeR calls, the thresholds were a false discovery rate-adjusted p below 0.01 and a log2 fold-change of 1. PCA with hierarchical clustering of max-normalized trajectories of the 1000 most abundant clonotypes was used as exploratory dynamics analysis. Separately sequenced CD4+ and CD8+ repertoires were used to assign a CD4 or CD8 phenotype to each responding clone. TCRdb trimmed public reads at Q25 via fastp, called clones via MiXCR and kept in-frame beta chains. Here each entry gathers all rows of one CDR3 protein and keeps the most common genes and DNA. These V and J calls originate from TCRdb's pipeline instead of the authors' own analysis. Here the sample has 390,000 or so distinct CDR3 sequences; around a sixth occur a single time. The top ten hold 20% to 25% of the sample.

The specimen sequenced was PBMCs or a T cell subset sorted from them (not recorded which). The source is a man younger than 30 who had mild COVID-19 (a few samples of this study predate the infection). The sample titles of this study are shuffled in the database, so cell type and time point are left out; the donor was told from shared clones.

The DNA is as follows: TGCAGTGCGGGAGGGCACCACTACGAGCAGTACGTC. Its translation reads: CSAGGHHYEQYV. This sequence uses TRBV20-1 and TRBJ2-7; 7 junctional bases match TRBD2. For CDR1 and CDR2, the germline V gene (reference sequence) lists DFQATT and SNEGSKA. The CDR3 contains 12 residues, cysteine and valine counted. Only CDR3 DNA remains: 36 bases, in frame from the first base. Clipping removes 6 bases from V and 3 bases from J, with 5 as the unmatched junction base count.